This TCR beta chain was obtained from a study of response to subunit inactivated influenza vaccine. MiXCR, run by TCRdb on the RT-PCR reads, gives a single entry per CDR3 protein. Of just under 250,000 distinct CDR3 sequences listed, 12% are singletons. The V gene's germline CDR1 is KGHDR and CDR2 SFDVKD. The CDR3 totals 13 residues. Trimming stripped 5 bases from V and 13 bases from J, with 14 bases between. This clonotype was observed at least ten times. Its target is not known. Study-wide points: There was a suggestion from the authors that each seasonal influenza vaccination recruits few new T cells.

This receptor was obtained from a man aged 50 to 59 who received an inactivated influenza vaccine. Sample: non-naive T cells sorted from PBMCs, taken less than 15 days before vaccination. The rearrangement links TRBV24-1 to TRBJ1-6, with TRBD1 as a possible D gene (5 bases). The CDR3 sequence: CATSVSGTSPLHF. The CDR3 bases are TGTGCCACCAGTGTATCGGGGACTTCGCCCCTCCACTTT.